This paragraph reports one T cell receptor (beta chain). Read data end 3 residues before the CDR3 end; the end is taken from the germline J gene. The protocol was immunoSEQ multiplex PCR, while the TCRdb copy is restricted to in-frame clones and leaves out a portion. The table lists some 40,000 clones, with around 7% in the top ten. The data were obtained in a study of T cells in women clearing cervical HPV infection. Overall study context: Case blood drawn at lesion detection; control blood after infection cleared.

Germline CDR1 is SQVTM and CDR2 is ANQGSEA. CDR3 length equals 14 residues. V dropped 7 bases and J dropped 7; count of bases not matched to a gene: 10. This chain links TRBV29-1 with TRBJ2-1, with TRBD1 identical over 10 bases. What was sequenced was blood buffy coat. The sequence was collected from a woman between 18 and 69 years old with a cervical HPV16 infection that either progressed to CIN3+ or cleared (not recorded which). CDR3 DNA, as far as it was read: TGCAGCGCCCAAGGGGACAGGGGCTTGAATGAG. Its translation is CSAQGDRGLNE. The CDR3, in full, reads CSAQGDRGLNEQFF.